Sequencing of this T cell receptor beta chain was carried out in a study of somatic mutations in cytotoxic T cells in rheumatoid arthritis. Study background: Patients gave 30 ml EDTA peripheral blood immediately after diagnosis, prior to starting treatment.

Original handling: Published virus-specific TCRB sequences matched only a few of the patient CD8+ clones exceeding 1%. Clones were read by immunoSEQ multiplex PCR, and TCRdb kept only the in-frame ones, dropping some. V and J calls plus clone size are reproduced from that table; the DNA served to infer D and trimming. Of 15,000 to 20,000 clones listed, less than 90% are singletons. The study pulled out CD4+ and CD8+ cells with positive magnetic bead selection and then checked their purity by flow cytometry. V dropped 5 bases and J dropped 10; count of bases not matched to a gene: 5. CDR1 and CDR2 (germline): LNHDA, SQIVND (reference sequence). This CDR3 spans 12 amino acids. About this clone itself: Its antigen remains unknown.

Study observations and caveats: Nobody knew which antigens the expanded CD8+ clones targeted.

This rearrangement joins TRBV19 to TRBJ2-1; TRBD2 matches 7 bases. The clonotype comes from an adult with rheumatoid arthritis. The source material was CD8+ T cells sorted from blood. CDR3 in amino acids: CASSRGVREQFF. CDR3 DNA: TGTGCCAGTAGTCGGGGGGTGAGGGAGCAGTTCTTC.